This passage covers 2 T cell receptor beta chains from one sample sequenced in a study of vaccination and CD4 T cells after COVID-19. Sequenced with the Oncomine TCR Beta short-read assay was DNA taken from cultured CD4+ T cells. MiXCR, run by TCRdb on the PCR reads, gives a single entry per CDR3 protein. The sample carries roughly 14,000 distinct CDR3 sequences, approximately 60% recorded once. Treatment described: roughly 11-day PBMC culture with coronavirus spike peptide pools or control peptides (ViraFEST assay). For these TCRs, the target antigens are not known. Sequences were obtained from CD4+ T cells from blood, cultured in vitro. The source is a human donor who had recovered from COVID-19.

V and J are TRBV19 and TRBJ1-5, with 9 bases matching TRBD1. The CDR3 runs to 13 residues. V was pared by 3 bases and J by 6 bases, with 0 bases of the junction left unmatched. CDR1 is LNHDA, CDR2 SQIVND, per germline (reference sequence). The CDR3 DNA reads as TGTGCCAGTAGTATGGGACAGGGTCAGCCCCAGCATTTT. This encodes CASSMGQGQPQHF. The entire variable domain, with the rest obtained from reference TRBV19 and TRBJ1-5, is as follows: DGGITQSPKYLFRKEGQNVTLSCEQNLNHDAMYWYRQDPGQGLRLIYYSQIVNDFQKGDIAEGYSVSREKKESFPLTVTSAQKNPTAFYLCASSMGQGQPQHFGDGTRLSIL.

The CDR3 sequence: CATSVSGLQETQYF. CDR3 nucleotides: TGTGCCACCAGTGTGTCAGGTCTACAAGAGACCCAGTACTTC. This chain joins TRBV24-1 and TRBJ2-5; no clear D gene. Trimming removed 5 bases at V and 2 bases at J, with 11 bases between. The CDR3 has 14 amino acids. The germline V gene has CDR1 KGHDR and CDR2 SFDVKD.